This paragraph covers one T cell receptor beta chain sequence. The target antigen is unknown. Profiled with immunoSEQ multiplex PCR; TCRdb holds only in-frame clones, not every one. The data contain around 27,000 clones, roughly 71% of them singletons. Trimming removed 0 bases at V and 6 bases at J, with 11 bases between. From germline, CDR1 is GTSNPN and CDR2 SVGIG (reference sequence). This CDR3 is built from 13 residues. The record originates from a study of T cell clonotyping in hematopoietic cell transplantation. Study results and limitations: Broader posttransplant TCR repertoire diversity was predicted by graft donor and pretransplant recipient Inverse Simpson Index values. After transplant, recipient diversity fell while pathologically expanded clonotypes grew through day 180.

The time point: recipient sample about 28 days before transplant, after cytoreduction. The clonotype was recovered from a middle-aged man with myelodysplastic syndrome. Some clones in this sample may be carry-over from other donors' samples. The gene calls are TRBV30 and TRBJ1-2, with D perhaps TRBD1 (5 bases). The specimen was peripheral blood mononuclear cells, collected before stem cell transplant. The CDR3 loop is CAWSVAGGNGYTF. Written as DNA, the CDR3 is TGTGCCTGGAGTGTCGCGGGGGGAAATGGCTACACCTTC.